This T cell receptor beta chain was profiled in a study of blood T cell repertoires in COVID-19. Study-wide context: Sites in the United States, Italy and Spain provided acute and convalescent COVID-19 samples. PBMCs, B-cell-depleted T cells, or T cells provided the cDNA or gDNA that made up the material.

In the original analysis: Nucleated cell counts were estimated from reference gene primer amplification. Produced via immunoSEQ multiplex PCR; TCRdb's table is partial and in-frame only. The DNA gave D and trimming, while V, J and clone size come from that table. There are around 230,000 clones in the sample; about nine tenths occur only once, and roughly 0.7% lies in the top ten. The germline CDR1 and CDR2 sequences are LNHDA and SQIVND (reference sequence). This CDR3 has 11 amino acids. The V end was cut by 3 bases, the J end by 6 bases, with 5 bases between. This clonotype originated in a man in his forties with acute or convalescent COVID-19. The chain joins TRBV19 to TRBJ1-1; no firm D call. The sequencing sample was made of peripheral blood. DNA for the CDR3: TGTGCCAGTAGTATGGCGGCTGAAGCTTTCTTT. Translating gives CASSMAAEAFF.